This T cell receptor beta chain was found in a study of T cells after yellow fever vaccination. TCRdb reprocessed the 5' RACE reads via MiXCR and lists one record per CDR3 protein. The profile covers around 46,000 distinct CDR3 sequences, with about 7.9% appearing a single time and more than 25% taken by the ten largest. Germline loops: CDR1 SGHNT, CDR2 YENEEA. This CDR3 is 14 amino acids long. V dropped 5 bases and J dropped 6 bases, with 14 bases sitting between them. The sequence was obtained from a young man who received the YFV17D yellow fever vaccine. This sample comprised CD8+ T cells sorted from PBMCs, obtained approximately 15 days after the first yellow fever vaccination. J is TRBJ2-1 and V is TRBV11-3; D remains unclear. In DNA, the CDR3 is TGTGCCAGCAGCCCCACCCCAAGCTTCAATGAGCAGTTCTTC. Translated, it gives CASSPTPSFNEQFF.